Following are 30 T cell receptor beta chains from one sample sequenced in a study of T cells in Graves' hyperthyroidism and ophthalmopathy. RNA transcripts yielded amplified TCR beta CDR3 regions. The TCR CDR3 first-round RT-PCR relied on the HTBI primer set. TCRdb reprocessed the multiplex PCR reads with MiXCR, giving one entry per CDR3 protein. The sample holds a few hundred thousand distinct CDR3 sequences; around 20% are singletons and the top ten take 26%. The sample was blood. These receptors were obtained from a young man with Graves' hyperthyroidism.

Points on this clonotype: A much larger clonotype is one base distant, so this may be a read error. The chain recombines TRBV28 with TRBJ1-5; no reliable D call. The CDR3 loop spans 12 amino acids. From germline, CDR1 is MDHEN and CDR2 SYDVKM. CDR3 nucleotides: TGTGCCAGCAGTTCGGTCAATCAGCCCCAGGATTTT. As protein: CASSSVNQPQDF.

There are many counts of this clonotype. The J gene is TRBJ1-1, the V gene TRBV5-1; D is undetermined. The CDR3 has 14 amino acids. Germline V gene sequence: CDR1 SGHRS, CDR2 YFSETQ. V lost 5 bases to trimming and J lost 0 bases, with 11 bases between them. The CDR3 reads CASSRKGMNTEAFF. The CDR3 DNA reads TGCGCCAGCAGTCGAAAGGGCATGAACACTGAAGCTTTCTTT.

The V gene is TRBV9, the J gene TRBJ2-2; TRBD2 aligns across 9 bases. The CDR3 is 15 amino acids. From germline, CDR1 is SGDLS and CDR2 YYNGEE. Germline trimming cut 0 bases from V and 4 bases from J; bases unmatched to any gene: 1. CDR3 DNA sequence: TGTGCCAGCAGCGTAGCTAGCGGGGCCACCGGGGAGCTGTTTTTT. Translating it yields CASSVASGATGELFF.

This clonotype showed up many times. The chain uses TRBV2 and TRBJ1-5, with a possible D match to TRBD1 (5 bases). The V and J ends lost 3 bases and 4 bases respectively, with 16 bases between them. This CDR3 is built from 16 residues. CDR1 is SNHLY, CDR2 FYNNEI, per germline. CDR3 coding DNA: TGTGCCAGCAGTGACAGGGAGGGCTTTGGAAATCAGCCCCAGCATTTT. It codes for CASSDREGFGNQPQHF. The variable domain in full, with the rest retrieved from reference TRBV2 and TRBJ1-5, is EPEVTQTPSHQVTQMGQEVILRCVPISNHLYFYWYRQILGQKVEFLVSFYNNEISEKSEIFDDQFSVERPDGSNFTLKIRSTKLEDSAMYFCASSDREGFGNQPQHFGDGTRLSIL.

Note on this clonotype: A much more abundant neighbour one base away suggests this may be a read error. The V and J genes are TRBV4-1 and TRBJ2-7; TRBD1 agrees at 9 bases. The germline CDR1 and CDR2 sequences are MGHRA and YSYEKL. This CDR3 has 15 residues. The CDR3: CASSAQGDRVGEQCF. The CDR3 coding sequence is TGCGCCAGCAGCGCCCAAGGGGACAGGGTCGGCGAGCAGTGCTTC.

The chain links TRBV29-1 to TRBJ1-2; a weak D match, TRBD1 (5 bases). V lost 0 bases, J lost 3 bases, and 11 bases lay in between. The CDR3 is 14 residues long. The germline gives CDR1 SQVTM, CDR2 ANQGSEA. This chain's CDR3 is CSVEDGAGHYGYTF. DNA for the CDR3: TGCAGCGTTGAAGACGGGGCAGGGCACTATGGCTACACCTTC. Complete variable domain (other parts from reference TRBV29-1 and TRBJ1-2): SAVISQKPSRDICQRGTSLTIQCQVDSQVTMMFWYRQQPGQSLTLIATANQGSEATYESGFVIDKFPISRPNLTFSTLTVSNMSPEDSSIYLCSVEDGAGHYGYTFGSGTRLTVV.

This clonotype was recorded many times. The CDR3 is CASSLTGNNQPANTGELFF. The CDR3 nucleotides read TGTGCCAGCAGCTTGACGGGAAACAATCAACCGGCGAACACCGGGGAGCTGTTTTTT. The chain is built from TRBV5-6 and TRBJ2-2, with a weak D call TRBD2 (5 bases). V lost 1 base and J lost 0, with 19 bases in between. The CDR3 runs to 19 residues. Germline loops: CDR1 SGHDT, CDR2 YYEEEE. Full variable domain (remainder filled in from reference TRBV5-6 and TRBJ2-2): DAGVTQSPTHLIKTRGQQVTLRCSPKSGHDTVSWYQQALGQGPQFIFQYYEEEERQRGNFPDRFSGHQFPNYSSELNVNALLLGDSALYLCASSLTGNNQPANTGELFFGEGSRLTVL.

Only a few counts were recorded for this clonotype. It is likely a read error, because the conserved phenylalanine at the end of the CDR3 is missing. The chain carries TRBV2 and TRBJ2-7, with 9 positions matching TRBD2. The trim removed 1 base at V and 6 bases at J, leaving 13 bases unmatched. Germline V gene lookup returns CDR1 SNHLY and CDR2 FYNNEI. The CDR3 contains 17 residues. This chain's CDR3 is CASSEERGGGARFEQYS. The CDR3 coding sequence is TGTGCCAGCAGTGAAGAAAGGGGCGGGGGGGCGCGTTTCGAGCAGTACTCC.

The V and J genes are TRBV19 and TRBJ2-1; unclear D gene. The CDR3 has 11 amino acids. V was clipped by 6 bases and J by 7 bases, with 7 bases between them. CDR1 and CDR2 (germline): LNHDA, SQIVND (reference sequence). The CDR3 nucleotides are TGTGCCAGTAGGGTAGGGAATGAGCAGTTCTTC. Residues: CASRVGNEQFF.

This clonotype was observed many times. The chain couples TRBV9 to TRBJ1-1; D remains unclear. CDR3 size: 15 residues. The germline V and J ends were trimmed by 0 bases and 5 bases, with 14 bases remaining between them. CDR1 and CDR2 from the germline V gene are SGDLS and YYNGEE. The CDR3 DNA follows: TGTGCCAGCAGCGTAGGATCCGGGTTGAGGACTGAAGCTTTCTTT. Its translation is CASSVGSGLRTEAFF.

V and J are TRBV10-3 and TRBJ1-5; no clear D. V lost 4 bases, J lost 0 bases, and 10 bases lay in between. Germline values: CDR1 ENHRY, CDR2 SYGVKD. This CDR3 is built from 15 residues. In nucleotides, the CDR3 is TGTGCCATCAGTGGAGAACTTAATAGCAATCAGCCCCAGCATTTT. It yields the protein CAISGELNSNQPQHF.

There are a few counts of this clonotype. The rearrangement links TRBV20-1 to TRBJ2-5, with 9 nucleotides matching TRBD2. The CDR3 length is 15 residues. The V and J ends lost 0 bases and 2 bases, in that order; junction bases with no gene match: 4. Looked up from germline, CDR1 is DFQATT and CDR2 is SNEGSKA (reference sequence). This chain's CDR3 is CSARDPSGDQETQYF. The CDR3 DNA reads as TGCAGTGCTAGAGATCCTAGCGGGGATCAAGAGACCCAGTACTTC.

Many counts were recorded for this clonotype. The gene calls are TRBV28 and TRBJ2-7; D might be TRBD2 (7 bases). V was trimmed by 6 bases and J by 2 bases, leaving 17 bases between them. This CDR3 comprises 15 residues. Germline CDR1 is MDHEN and CDR2 is SYDVKM. CDR3 sequence (DNA): TGTGCCAGCAGGAGGTATAGGGGGGGGCCCTACGAGCAGTACTTC. Its translation: CASRRYRGGPYEQYF. The whole variable domain, filled in from reference TRBV28 and TRBJ2-7, reads DVKVTQSSRYLVKRTGEKVFLECVQDMDHENMFWYRQDPGLGLRLIYFSYDVKMKEKGDIPEGYSVSREKKERFSLILESASTNQTSMYLCASRRYRGGPYEQYFGPGTRLTVT.

This clonotype was detected once. A much larger clone lies a single base off, so this may be a read error. As the CDR3 is not closed by the conserved phenylalanine or tryptophan, this likely results from a read error. The chain couples TRBV29-1 to TRBJ2-7; 8 bases agree with TRBD1. V lost 5 bases to trimming and J lost 6 bases; unmatched junction nucleotides: 6. CDR3 length: 12 amino acids. In germline, CDR1 is SQVTM, CDR2 ANQGSEA. The CDR3 region has the DNA TGCAGCGTTTGGACAGGGAGCGGCGAGCAGTACTCC. It is translated as CSVWTGSGEQYS.

This clonotype has ten or more counts. The chain carries TRBV6-5 and TRBJ2-7; 11 bases agree with TRBD1. Germline V gene data show CDR1 as MNHEY and CDR2 as SVGAGI. The CDR3 length is 15 residues. Trimming took 5 bases from V and 3 from J; bases not matched to a gene: 6. CDR3 sequence (DNA): TGTGCCAGCAGTACTACGGACAGGGGGCACTACGAGCAGTACTTC. It codes for CASSTTDRGHYEQYF.

This clonotype came up many times. CDR3 nucleotide sequence: TGTGCCAGCAGTTTGCAGGGATCAGAGACCCAGTACTTC. Its translation is CASSLQGSETQYF. This rearrangement joins TRBV7-9 to TRBJ2-5; possibly TRBD1 for D (5 bases). The V and J ends lost 6 bases and 4 bases respectively, with 12 bases between them. The CDR3 length is 13 residues. Germline V CDR1 and CDR2: SEHNR, FQNEAQ (reference sequence). Looking up the rest from reference TRBV7-9 and TRBJ2-5 gives the full variable domain: DTGVSQNPRHKITKRGQNVTFRCDPISEHNRLYWYRQTLGQGPEFLTYFQNEAQLEKSRLLSDRFSAERPKGSFSTLEIQRTEQGDSAMYLCASSLQGSETQYFGPGTRLLVL.

This clonotype was picked up many times. The genes are TRBV6-1 and TRBJ1-2; TRBD1 is a possible D gene (6 bases). The CDR3 sequence is 11 residues long. From germline, CDR1 is MNHNS and CDR2 SASEGT. Trimming took 10 bases from V and 6 from J, leaving 12 bases between them. This chain's CDR3 is CAIQQGHGYTF. DNA for the CDR3: TGTGCCATCCAACAGGGTCATGGCTACACCTTC.

There are a few counts of this clonotype. V usage is TRBV5-1 and J usage is TRBJ2-5, with 11 nucleotides matching TRBD1. Germline V gene lookup returns CDR1 SGHRS and CDR2 YFSETQ. V lost 4 bases to trimming and J lost 2 bases; unmatched junction nucleotides: 13. The CDR3 is 18 amino acids. The CDR3 protein is CASSTIKPGTGGQETQYF. DNA for the CDR3: TGCGCCAGCAGCACCATCAAGCCCGGGACAGGGGGACAAGAGACCCAGTACTTC. The full variable domain, its missing parts supplied by reference TRBV5-1 and TRBJ2-5, is KAGVTQTPRYLIKTRGQQVTLSCSPISGHRSVSWYQQTPGQGLQFLFEYFSETQRNKGNFPGRFSGRQFSNSRSEMNVSTLELGDSALYLCASSTIKPGTGGQETQYFGPGTRLLVL.

The CDR3 DNA reads as TGTGCCAGCAGTGAAGCGGTCCCGACCTCGGGAGCCTACGAGCAGTACTTC. It is translated as CASSEAVPTSGAYEQYF. V gene TRBV2 combines with J gene TRBJ2-7; D perhaps matches TRBD2 (6 bases). The CDR3 contains 17 residues. Germline V lookup: CDR1 SNHLY, CDR2 FYNNEI. Trimming pared 0 bases from V and 2 bases from J, leaving 17 bases between. Variable domain in full (rest from reference TRBV2 and TRBJ2-7): EPEVTQTPSHQVTQMGQEVILRCVPISNHLYFYWYRQILGQKVEFLVSFYNNEISEKSEIFDDQFSVERPDGSNFTLKIRSTKLEDSAMYFCASSEAVPTSGAYEQYFGPGTRLTVT.

This clonotype has at least ten counts. The chain has TRBV12-3 or TRBV12-4 and TRBJ2-4; TRBD1 might be the D (6 bases). The germline V and J ends were trimmed by 4 bases and 1 base, with 11 bases remaining between them. The CDR3 is 15 residues long. In DNA form, the CDR3 reads TGTGCCAGCAGTTCCAACAGGGTGGCCAAAAACATTCAGTACTTC. This codes for CASSSNRVAKNIQYF.

This chain joins TRBV30 and TRBJ2-7; D possibly matches TRBD1 or TRBD2 (6 bases each). V was cut by 8 bases and J by 0 bases, with 11 bases left in between. Germline V CDR1 and CDR2: GTSNPN, SVGIG (reference sequence). This CDR3 spans 12 amino acids. The CDR3 bases are TGTGCCCAAGGGGGGCTCTCCTACGAGCAGTACTTC. This gives the protein CAQGGLSYEQYF.

This clonotype was counted ten times or more. V gene TRBV11-2 combines with J gene TRBJ1-3; D is perhaps TRBD1 (5 bases). The germline gives CDR1 SGHAT, CDR2 FQNNGV. The CDR3 has 16 residues. V was pared by 0 bases and J by 1 base, with 10 bases between. DNA for the CDR3: TGTGCCAGCAGCTTAGAAGGCCCAGGGTCTGGAAACACCATATATTTT. Protein product: CASSLEGPGSGNTIYF. Combining the CDR3 with reference TRBV11-2 and TRBJ1-3 gives the whole variable domain EAGVAQSPRYKIIEKRQSVAFWCNPISGHATLYWYQQILGQGPKLLIQFQNNGVVDDSQLPKDRFSAERLKGVDSTLKIQPAKLEDSAVYLCASSLEGPGSGNTIYFGEGSWLTVV.

This clonotype occurred many times. The gene calls are TRBV12-3 or TRBV12-4 and TRBJ2-7; TRBD2 agrees at 9 bases. This CDR3 has 15 residues. V shed 4 bases, J shed 0 bases, and the junction held 4 bases outside the gene matches. CDR3 region: CASSSASGASYEQYF. Here the CDR3 DNA reads TGTGCCAGCAGTTCGGCTAGCGGGGCCTCCTACGAGCAGTACTTC.

This clonotype has at least ten counts. The chain carries TRBV6-1 and TRBJ1-2, with D perhaps TRBD1 (6 bases). Trimming took off 4 bases at V and 5 bases at J, with 20 bases between the two ends. The CDR3 runs 16 residues. From germline, CDR1 is MNHNS and CDR2 SASEGT. The CDR3 spells CASSGNRVGAGYGYTF. The CDR3 coding sequence is TGTGCCAGCAGTGGAAACAGGGTGGGGGCAGGGTATGGCTACACCTTC.

The table lists this clonotype with a few counts. A much larger clonotype is one base distant, so this may be a read error. The V and J genes are TRBV6-1 and TRBJ2-7, with D uncertain. CDR1 and CDR2 (germline): MNHNS, SASEGT. The CDR3 extends over 14 amino acids. The CDR3 DNA is TGTGCCGGCAGTCCCCTCACGCCCAGCTACGAGCAGTACTTC. Residues: CAGSPLTPSYEQYF.

The J gene is TRBJ1-1, the V gene TRBV6-1; no reliable D call. The CDR3 is made up of 14 amino acids. Germline CDR1 MNHNS, CDR2 SASEGT. Between the trimmed V and J ends, which lost 6 bases and 1 base, there was a span of 12 bases. CDR3 in DNA: TGTGCCAGCAGCGACCCTTCCAGGAACACTGAAGCTTTCTTT. As protein: CASSDPSRNTEAFF.

In the case of this clonotype: Mismatch with germline at one junction end may stem from a read error. This chain connects TRBV11-3 to TRBJ1-1; no reliable D call. The CDR3 has 14 residues. Germline V gives CDR1 SGHNT, CDR2 YENEEA. CDR3 sequence reads: CASSPRGPNTESFF. The CDR3 coding sequence is TGTGCCAGCAGCCCCAGAGGACCGAACACTGAATCTTTCTTT.

The chain joins TRBV11-2 to TRBJ2-7; 11 bases are shared with TRBD2. J was trimmed by 4 bases and V by 2 bases; bases with no gene match: 7. The germline gives CDR1 SGHAT, CDR2 FQNNGV. CDR3 length: 16 amino acids. CDR3 protein: CASSLIGTSGAYEQYF. Written as DNA, the CDR3 is TGTGCCAGCAGCTTAATTGGGACTAGCGGCGCTTACGAGCAGTACTTC. The full variable domain, rest sourced from reference TRBV11-2 and TRBJ2-7, is EAGVAQSPRYKIIEKRQSVAFWCNPISGHATLYWYQQILGQGPKLLIQFQNNGVVDDSQLPKDRFSAERLKGVDSTLKIQPAKLEDSAVYLCASSLIGTSGAYEQYFGPGTRLTVT.

This clonotype was found many times. The V call is TRBV2, the J call TRBJ1-1; possibly TRBD1 for D (5 bases). Germline V gene data show CDR1 as SNHLY and CDR2 as FYNNEI. Trimming stripped 0 bases from V and 8 bases from J, with 10 bases between. The CDR3 covers 13 residues. The CDR3 DNA is TGTGCCAGCAGTGAAGCGGGGACGGAAGAAGCTTTCTTT. This codes for CASSEAGTEEAFF.

The table lists this clonotype with a few counts. The rearrangement links TRBV4-1 to TRBJ2-5; 9 bases align to TRBD2. V gave up 3 bases and J gave up 3 bases; unmatched junction bases: 8. CDR1 and CDR2 from the germline V gene are MGHRA and YSYEKL. The length of the CDR3 is 16 residues. This chain's CDR3 is CASSHSPRLAEETQYF. The CDR3, as DNA: TGCGCCAGCAGCCATTCCCCACGACTAGCGGAAGAGACCCAGTACTTC.